Shown below are 8 T cell receptor beta chains from a single sample sequenced in a study of graft-versus-host responses after intestinal transplantation (dated by TCRdb to the early 2020s). Library method: the immunoSEQ multiplex PCR assay. TCRdb carries this immuneACCESS record with in-frame sequences only. Its versions omit some clonotypes, under half of them owing to an unresolved V gene in the studies checked, with the rest unexplained. The sample table records roughly 80,000 clones; 92% of these occur just once. The ten largest clones represent 0.65% to 0.75% of the sample. This specimen consisted of PBMCs, obtained 98 days after intestinal transplantation. These receptors came from a human patient who received an intestinal transplant, so some T cells may come from the graft donor.

The genes are TRBV5-1 and TRBJ1-5; D possibly corresponds to TRBD1 (5 bases). CDR1 and CDR2 from the germline V gene are SGHRS and YFSETQ. The ends were cut back, 2 bases at V and 2 bases at J, with 11 bases in the middle. There are 15 residues in the CDR3. For the CDR3, the DNA is TGCGCCAGCAGCTTTGAGGGAGGGGGCAATCAGCCCCAGCATTTT. This gives the protein CASSFEGGGNQPQHF.

The table lists this clone with a few counts. The chain combines TRBV11-3 with TRBJ1-3; maybe TRBD1 (6 bases). This CDR3 is built from 15 residues. Trimming removed 8 bases at V and 2 bases at J, with 16 bases between. Germline V CDR1 and CDR2: SGHNT, YENEEA. This chain's CDR3 is CASLSRGSAGNTIYF. The CDR3, as DNA: TGTGCCAGCTTAAGCAGGGGATCGGCTGGAAACACCATATATTTT.

This chain links TRBV18 with TRBJ1-1; TRBD1 aligns across 8 bases. The length of the CDR3 is 13 residues. The V segment lost 8 bases and the J segment 4 bases; nucleotides outside the gene matches: 6. CDR1 is KGHSH, CDR2 LQKENI, per germline. CDR3 sequence (DNA): TGTGCCAGCCGACCGACAGGGGCCACTGAAGCTTTCTTT. This encodes CASRPTGATEAFF.

V gene TRBV9 combines with J gene TRBJ2-5, with D maybe TRBD1 (5 bases). From germline, CDR1 is SGDLS and CDR2 YYNGEE. This CDR3 region has 14 residues. Trimming removed 0 bases from V and 5 bases from J, with 11 bases in between. This chain's CDR3 is CASSVGVAGETQYF. The CDR3 DNA sequence: TGTGCCAGCAGCGTAGGGGTGGCAGGGGAGACCCAGTACTTC.

This rearrangement joins TRBV29-1 to TRBJ1-2; TRBD1 aligns across 8 bases. The germline V gene has CDR1 SQVTM and CDR2 ANQGSEA. V was pared by 3 bases and J by 4 bases, with 1 base of the junction left unmatched. This CDR3 comprises 12 residues. Here the CDR3 DNA reads TGCAGCGTTGATGGACAGGGCTATGGCTACACCTTC. It encodes CSVDGQGYGYTF.

V usage is TRBV5-1 and J usage is TRBJ2-5; TRBD1 matches 8 bases. After removal of 0 bases from V and 5 bases from J, the junction contained 3 bases not matched to a gene. Germline CDR1 reads SGHRS; CDR2 reads YFSETQ. This CDR3 region has 14 residues. The chain's CDR3 is CASSLDRGYETQYF. CDR3 DNA: TGCGCCAGCAGCTTGGACAGGGGGTACGAGACCCAGTACTTC.

The chain is built from TRBV5-8 and TRBJ2-1, with D unresolved. Germline CDR1 and CDR2: SGHTS and YDEGEE. Deletions cut 2 bases from V and 6 bases from J, with 0 bases between. This CDR3 has 10 residues. CDR3 sequence reads: CASSFNEQFF. The DNA of the CDR3 is TGTGCCAGCAGCTTCAATGAGCAGTTCTTC.

This chain links TRBV4-2 with TRBJ2-1; 7 positions agree with TRBD1. The CDR3 consists of 13 residues. Germline CDR1 reads LGHNA; CDR2 reads YNFKEQ. V gave up 6 bases and J gave up 8 bases; unmatched junction bases: 7. In nucleotides, the CDR3 is TGTGCCAGCAGTCGGACAGGTAGCGATGAGCAGTTCTTC. Its protein product is CASSRTGSDEQFF.